The 12 T cell receptor beta chains presented below share a single source sample, sequenced in a study of glioma-infiltrating T cells. Using RNA template, CDR3s of TCR alpha and beta were amplified with iRepertoire arm-PCR. In TCRdb, the multiplex PCR reads were re-called with MiXCR into one record per CDR3 protein. The table lists some 5,800 distinct CDR3 sequences, 25% to 35% of them singletons, with approximately 13% in the top ten. What was sequenced was glioma tissue, nonneoplastic brain tissue, or PBMCs (not recorded which). The receptors stem from a human donor with low-grade glioma or glioblastoma, undergoing nonglioma brain surgery, or in good health (not recorded which).

This clonotype is deemed medium-sized (0.01 to 0.1%). This rearrangement joins TRBV6-1 to TRBJ2-7; 9 bases line up with TRBD2. CDR1 and CDR2 from the germline V gene are MNHNS and SASEGT. This CDR3 comprises 12 residues. The J segment lost 0 bases and the V segment lost 9 bases, leaving 0 bases of the junction unmatched. The CDR3, as DNA: TGTGCCAGTAGCGGGAGCTCCTACGAGCAGTACTTC. It specifies CASSGSSYEQYF.

This clonotype has a handful of counts. This chain joins TRBV6-5 and TRBJ2-1; D possibly corresponds to TRBD1 (6 bases). V lost 5 bases, J lost 2 bases, and 10 bases lay in between. The CDR3 sequence is 14 residues long. The germline CDR1 and CDR2 sequences are MNHEY and SVGAGI. The CDR3 loop reads CASSGGSPYNEQFF. The CDR3 DNA reads TGTGCCAGCAGTGGGGGCAGCCCCTACAATGAGCAGTTCTTC.

Comments on this clonotype: The junction and the germline gene differ at one end; a read error may be behind it. This chain links TRBV3-1 with TRBJ2-3; 10 bases fit TRBD2. The germline gives CDR1 LGHDT, CDR2 YNNKEL (reference sequence). There are 14 residues in the CDR3. CDR3 sequence: CVCYLGLAGDTQYF. As DNA, the CDR3 is TGTGTCTGTTACCTAGGCCTAGCGGGAGATACTCAGTATTTT.

This clonotype was counted at least ten times. This chain connects TRBV7-9 to TRBJ2-7; 7 positions match TRBD2. Germline lookup yields CDR1 SEHNR and CDR2 FQNEAQ (reference sequence). CDR3 length: 15 amino acids. V lost 4 bases and J lost 3; bases outside the gene matches: 9. Written as DNA, the CDR3 is TGTGCCAGCAGCTCTAGCGGAATTAGTTACTACGAGCAGTACTTC. This translates into CASSSSGISYYEQYF.

This clonotype was recorded at least ten times. The chain combines TRBV6-2 or TRBV6-3 with TRBJ1-5; TRBD1 matches 7 bases. The CDR3 is 14 amino acids. Germline lookup yields CDR1 MNHEY and CDR2 SVGEGT. V was clipped by 5 bases and J by 4 bases; unmatched bases: 5. CDR3 residues: CASSPRQGNQPQHF. CDR3 DNA sequence: TGTGCCAGCAGTCCGCGACAGGGTAATCAGCCCCAGCATTTT.

This clonotype showed up many times. The V and J genes are TRBV18 and TRBJ2-5; D gene ambiguous. V lost 5 bases and J lost 1, with 8 bases in between. The CDR3 is 13 amino acids. In germline, CDR1 is KGHSH, CDR2 LQKENI. CDR3 in DNA: TGTGCCAGCTCAACTGGCAGCCAAGAGACCCAGTACTTC. This sequence encodes CASSTGSQETQYF.

Points on this clonotype: The CDR3 does not end in the conserved phenylalanine or tryptophan, so this is likely a read error. The DNA is left out, because the CDR3 cannot be placed on it with certainty; the CDR3 is given as TCRdb lists it. The chain is built from TRBV7-2 and TRBJ2-3. The CDR3 spans 15 residues, counting both ends. Germline CDR1 reads SGHTA; CDR2 reads FQGNSA. The CDR3 sequence: CASRLALARTAPPSV.

Ten or more counts support this clonotype. The chain recombines TRBV11-1 with TRBJ2-1, with 10 bases aligning to TRBD2. The junction had 1 base not matched to a gene; V was cut back by 5 bases and J by 0 bases. There are 15 residues in the CDR3. The germline V gene has CDR1 SGHAT and CDR2 FQDESV (reference sequence). The CDR3 region is CASSPSGSSYNEQFF. The DNA of the CDR3 is TGTGCCAGCAGCCCTAGCGGGAGCTCCTACAATGAGCAGTTCTTC. The variable domain in full, completed from reference TRBV11-1 and TRBJ2-1, reads EAEVAQSPRYKITEKSQAVAFWCDPISGHATLYWYRQILGQGPELLVQFQDESVVDDSQLPKDRFSAERLKGVDSTLKIQPAELGDSAMYLCASSPSGSSYNEQFFGPGTRLTVL.

In its sample, this clonotype was seen a few times. The chain joins TRBV5-1 to TRBJ2-3; 10 positions agree with TRBD2. This CDR3 is built from 15 residues. Trimming took 2 bases from V and 0 from J; bases not matched to a gene: 0. The germline V gene encodes CDR1 SGHRS and CDR2 YFSETQ. The CDR3 is CASSLAGGSTDTQYF. The CDR3 DNA reads as TGCGCCAGCAGCTTAGCGGGGGGGAGCACAGATACGCAGTATTTT.

Ten or more counts support this clonotype. V usage is TRBV12-3 or TRBV12-4 and J usage is TRBJ1-5, with a weak D call TRBD1 (6 bases). With 3 bases removed from V and 7 bases from J, the gap between germline ends came to 13 bases. The CDR3 has 14 residues. The CDR3 region is CASSFFGGAQPQHF. The DNA for the CDR3 is TGTGCCAGCAGTTTCTTTGGGGGGGCACAGCCCCAGCATTTT.

This clonotype was recorded many times. The CDR3 region has the DNA TGCGCCAGCAGCCAAGATCGCGGACGGGAGCAGTTCTTC. The encoded protein is CASSQDRGREQFF. This chain connects TRBV4-3 to TRBJ2-1; D uncertain. Trimming removed 0 bases at V and 10 bases at J, with 10 bases between. CDR1 is LGHNA, CDR2 YSLEER, per germline. This CDR3 has 13 residues.

Comment on this clonotype: A read error may account for a junction end that differs from germline. The chain links TRBV27 to TRBJ1-1; D is ambiguous. The CDR3 sequence is 13 residues long. The germline CDR1 and CDR2 sequences are MNHEY and SMNVEV (reference sequence). The CDR3: CASTDASDTDAFF. Here the CDR3 DNA reads TGTGCCAGCACAGACGCCAGTGACACTGACGCTTTCTTT.